Listed here is a single TCR beta chain. The sample is drawn from a study of blood T cell repertoires in COVID-19. Looking at the study overall: From T cells, B-cell-depleted T cells, or PBMCs came the material, which was cDNA or gDNA.

Some clones are missing from TCRdb's copy, which holds only in-frame ones; the method was immunoSEQ multiplex PCR. The sample contains 230,000 or so clones, more than 65% of which appear only once. The receptor's source is a woman aged 40-49 years who had recovered from COVID-19. The specimen sequenced was peripheral blood.

CDR3 sequence reads: CASGQGTTNYGYTF. The DNA for the CDR3 is TGTGCCAGCGGACAGGGGACTACTAACTATGGCTACACCTTC. The chain carries TRBV28 and TRBJ1-2, with 9 nucleotides matching TRBD1. This CDR3 is 14 amino acids long. Germline V gives CDR1 MDHEN, CDR2 SYDVKM. J gave up 0 bases and V 8 bases, and 4 bases lay outside the gene matches.